A single sample gave rise to the 10 T cell receptor beta chains below, sequenced in a study of shared clonotypes between healthy human individuals. Profiling relied on immunoSEQ multiplex PCR, and the TCRdb table lists in-frame clones only, not all of them. The sample carries about half a million clones, about 74% recorded once. The sequenced sample consisted of PBMCs. The receptors were sampled from a woman between 35 and 50 years old in good health. Some clones in this sample may be carry-over from other donors' samples.

The chain has TRBV28 and TRBJ1-5, with unresolved D. This CDR3 is built from 17 residues. The germline CDR1 and CDR2 sequences are MDHEN and SYDVKM. V lost 2 bases and J 0 bases, leaving 14 bases between the germline ends. The CDR3 bases are TGTGCCAGCAGTTTAAGAGGGATAGGTCTTAGCAATCAGCCCCAGCATTTT. Protein product: CASSLRGIGLSNQPQHF.

The rearrangement links TRBV14 to TRBJ1-5, with 7 bases aligning to TRBD1. The CDR3 length is 15 residues. Trimming cost V 4 bases and J 3 bases; bases outside gene matches: 6. Germline V gives CDR1 SGHDN, CDR2 FVKESK. CDR3: CASSRRDRANQPQHF. The CDR3 DNA follows: TGTGCCAGCAGCCGCCGAGACAGGGCCAATCAGCCCCAGCATTTT.

The V gene is TRBV6-1, the J gene TRBJ1-2, with 7 bases fitting TRBD1. The CDR3 contains 15 residues. V shed 6 bases and J 3 bases; nucleotides not matched to a gene: 10. Germline loops: CDR1 MNHNS, CDR2 SASEGT. CDR3 coding DNA: TGTGCCAGCAGGAGACAGGGCTCAACCGACTATGGCTACACCTTC. Its translation: CASRRQGSTDYGYTF.

This clone was found once. The genes are TRBV6-1 and TRBJ2-7; D is perhaps TRBD1 (5 bases). The germline V gene has CDR1 MNHNS and CDR2 SASEGT. Trimming took 3 bases from V and 6 from J, leaving 24 bases between them. The length of the CDR3 is 17 residues. CDR3 nucleotides: TGTGCCAGCAGTGATTACCGTCCTGACAGTAGCCGGGTCGAGCAGTACTTC. Translation: CASSDYRPDSSRVEQYF.

This chain links TRBV30 with TRBJ1-4, with 7 bases aligning to TRBD1. Germline CDR1 is GTSNPN and CDR2 is SVGIG (reference sequence). This CDR3 comprises 15 residues. The ends lost 3 bases at V and 0 bases at J; junction bases unmatched: 4. CDR3: CAWRPGQATNEKLFF. The CDR3 DNA sequence: TGTGCCTGGAGGCCAGGACAGGCAACTAATGAAAAACTGTTTTTT.

This chain uses TRBV29-1 with TRBJ2-5; the match to TRBD2 covers 12 bases. Looked up from germline, CDR1 is SQVTM and CDR2 is ANQGSEA. V trimming: 6 bases; J trimming: 11 bases; junction bases outside the gene matches: 13. CDR3 length: 14 amino acids. The CDR3 nucleotides are TGCAGCGTCCGGACTAGCGGGACCCTGGGGGAGCAGTACTTC. It yields the protein CSVRTSGTLGEQYF.

V usage is TRBV9 and J usage is TRBJ2-2; 9 bases match TRBD1. Germline-derived CDR1 and CDR2 are SGDLS and YYNGEE. The CDR3 is 14 amino acids. V lost 9 bases and J lost 6; bases outside the gene matches: 9. The CDR3 here is CATGQGPSPGELFF. The CDR3 nucleotides read TGTGCCACCGGACAGGGGCCTTCCCCCGGGGAGCTGTTTTTT.

The J gene is TRBJ1-2, the V gene TRBV9; D may be TRBD1 (6 bases). The CDR3 extends over 14 amino acids. With 4 bases removed from V and 2 bases from J, the gap between germline ends came to 12 bases. CDR1 and CDR2 (germline): SGDLS, YYNGEE. The CDR3 sequence: CASSTQTGNYGYTF. DNA for the CDR3: TGTGCCAGCAGCACCCAGACAGGAAACTATGGCTACACCTTC.

The chain has TRBV9 and TRBJ2-1; 8 bases match TRBD2. The V and J ends lost 3 bases and 3 bases, in that order; junction bases with no gene match: 5. CDR1 SGDLS and CDR2 YYNGEE come from the germline V gene. The CDR3 sequence is 15 residues long. The CDR3 protein is CASSATSGIYNEQFF. The CDR3, as DNA: TGTGCCAGCAGCGCTACTAGCGGCATCTACAATGAGCAGTTCTTC.

This chain uses TRBV5-1 with TRBJ1-1, with a possible D match to TRBD1 (5 bases). The V gene's germline CDR1 is SGHRS and CDR2 YFSETQ. The germline V and J ends were trimmed by 3 bases and 4 bases, with 10 bases remaining between them. The CDR3 totals 13 residues. CDR3 sequence (DNA): TGCGCCAGCAGCTGGGCGGGGGGCACTGAAGCTTTCTTT. It codes for CASSWAGGTEAFF.